The 29 T cell receptor beta chains reported below all come from one sample, sequenced in a study of blood T cell repertoires in COVID-19. Assay used: immunoSEQ multiplex PCR; TCRdb lists only in-frame clones, some missing. The sample carries 450,000 or so clones, around 90% recorded once. Material for sequencing was peripheral blood. The origin of the receptors is a young man with COVID-19, enrolled during active disease.

This clone was seen just once. The rearrangement joins TRBV7-9 to TRBJ2-7; TRBD2 might be the D (6 bases). This CDR3 has 14 residues. The ends were cut back, 4 bases at V and 5 bases at J, with 15 bases in the middle. Germline V gene lookup returns CDR1 SEHNR and CDR2 FQNEAQ (reference sequence). The CDR3, as DNA: TGTGCCAGCAGCTCCACCCGGGGGAACGACGAGCAGTACTTC. Its translation is CASSSTRGNDEQYF.

The chain employs TRBV5-1 and TRBJ2-2; 8 nucleotides agree with TRBD1. Looked up from germline, CDR1 is SGHRS and CDR2 is YFSETQ. The CDR3 has 15 residues. With V trimmed by 2 bases and J by 5 bases, 5 bases remained unmatched. CDR3 DNA: TGCGCCAGCAGCTTATGGACAGGGAGGACCGGGGAGCTGTTTTTT. The encoded protein is CASSLWTGRTGELFF.

The rearrangement links TRBV25-1 to TRBJ2-3; D gene ambiguous. The V and J ends lost 6 bases and 1 base respectively, with 8 bases between them. This CDR3 has 13 amino acids. Germline V CDR1 and CDR2: MGHDK, SYGVNS. The CDR3 nucleotides read TGTGCCAGCAGAAAGACTGGCACAGATACGCAGTATTTT. This codes for CASRKTGTDTQYF.

V and J are TRBV19 and TRBJ2-2; perhaps TRBD2 as D (5 bases). The ends were cut back, 5 bases at V and 4 bases at J, with 8 bases in the middle. CDR1 is LNHDA, CDR2 SQIVND, per germline (reference sequence). This CDR3 region has 13 residues. CDR3 region: CASSLSGTGELFF. CDR3 coding DNA: TGTGCCAGTAGTTTAAGCGGCACCGGGGAGCTGTTTTTT.

The chain uses TRBV6-6 and TRBJ1-1, with no clear D. The germline V gene encodes CDR1 MNHNY and CDR2 SVGAGI (reference sequence). Trimming shortened V by 5 bases and J by 1 base, and 8 bases separated the two germline ends. CDR3 length: 13 residues. CDR3 DNA: TGTGCCAGCAGTCTTTCTTGGAACACTGAAGCTTTCTTT. Amino acids: CASSLSWNTEAFF.

This sequence joins TRBV27 and TRBJ2-1; weak D call: TRBD2 (7 bases). The CDR3 is made up of 15 amino acids. The V end lost 6 bases, the J end lost 5 bases, and 17 bases lay between the germline ends. Germline loops: CDR1 MNHEY, CDR2 SMNVEV (reference sequence). DNA of the CDR3: TGTGCCAGCAGGAGGGGGGGGAGGGAGAACAATGAGCAGTTCTTC. It codes for CASRRGGRENNEQFF.

The chain has TRBV21-1 and TRBJ1-5. TRBV21-1 corresponds to a pseudogene. The CDR3 is 16 residues long. The DNA of the CDR3 is TGTGCCAGCAGCACACCGGACGGGGTAAAAGGCCAGCCCCAGCATTTT. It codes for CASSTPDGVKGQPQHF.

The chain employs TRBV30 and TRBJ1-2; TRBD1 agrees at 7 bases. J was trimmed by 3 bases and V by 7 bases; bases with no gene match: 11. In germline, CDR1 is GTSNPN, CDR2 SVGIG (reference sequence). The CDR3 sequence is 14 residues long. As DNA, the CDR3 is TGTGCCTTCACCCTGACAGGGATTTACTATGGCTACACCTTC. This codes for CAFTLTGIYYGYTF.

This chain links TRBV7-9 with TRBJ2-1; 14 bases agree with TRBD2. This CDR3 has 15 amino acids. In germline, CDR1 is SEHNR, CDR2 FQNEAQ (reference sequence). With 1 base clipped from V and 9 bases from J, the junction kept 2 bases outside the gene matches. CDR3 region: CASSLEGLAGAEQFF. The CDR3 region has the DNA TGTGCCAGCAGCTTAGAGGGACTAGCGGGAGCTGAGCAGTTCTTC. The full variable domain, its missing parts supplied by reference TRBV7-9 and TRBJ2-1, is DTGVSQNPRHKITKRGQNVTFRCDPISEHNRLYWYRQTLGQGPEFLTYFQNEAQLEKSRLLSDRFSAERPKGSFSTLEIQRTEQGDSAMYLCASSLEGLAGAEQFFGPGTRLTVL.

This chain joins TRBV6-5 and TRBJ2-1; unclear D gene. CDR3 size: 11 residues. Germline CDR1 and CDR2: MNHEY and SVGAGI. V shed 5 bases and J shed 9 bases, with 8 bases lying between them. The CDR3 region is CASSRHTEQFF. CDR3 nucleotide sequence: TGTGCCAGCAGTCGACACACTGAGCAGTTCTTC.

This chain joins TRBV19 and TRBJ2-1, with 7 positions matching TRBD2. CDR3 size: 15 residues. Per the germline V gene, CDR1 is LNHDA and CDR2 is SQIVND (reference sequence). The V segment lost 6 bases and the J segment 4 bases; nucleotides outside the gene matches: 9. The CDR3 loop is CASSTTSEDYNEQFF. The CDR3 nucleotides are TGTGCCAGTAGCACTACTAGCGAGGATTACAATGAGCAGTTCTTC.

This chain connects TRBV5-8 to TRBJ2-7; 9 nucleotides line up with TRBD1. The CDR3 is 14 amino acids. From germline, CDR1 is SGHTS and CDR2 YDEGEE. V was clipped by 4 bases and J by 5 bases; unmatched bases: 7. The CDR3 DNA is TGTGCCAGCAGCGGACCGGGACAGGGTCACGAGCAGTACTTC. It yields the protein CASSGPGQGHEQYF.

The DNA for the CDR3 is TGTGCCAGTAGTATAGATGTCCGGAAAAGGGGACAACAGGGCTACACCTTC. It yields the protein CASSIDVRKRGQQGYTF. The chain is built from TRBV19 and TRBJ1-2; a possible D gene is TRBD1 (6 bases). This CDR3 is built from 17 residues. Looked up from germline, CDR1 is LNHDA and CDR2 is SQIVND (reference sequence). V lost 0 bases and J lost 8, with 22 bases in between.

The chain joins TRBV2 to TRBJ2-5, with 7 bases lining up with TRBD2. Trimming took 5 bases from V and 5 from J; bases not matched to a gene: 8. The CDR3 runs to 14 residues. The germline CDR1 and CDR2 sequences are SNHLY and FYNNEI. CDR3 protein: CASSIRGVVETQYF. The DNA for the CDR3 is TGTGCCAGCAGTATTCGGGGGGTGGTTGAGACCCAGTACTTC.

The chain uses TRBV13 and TRBJ2-7, with TRBD1 matching 9 bases. The V gene's germline CDR1 is PRHDT and CDR2 FYEKMQ (reference sequence). The V gene end was trimmed by 5 bases and the J gene end by 6 bases; junction bases not matched to a gene: 11. This CDR3 contains 15 residues. CDR3 loop: CASSLRDRVVVEQYF. As DNA, the CDR3 is TGTGCCAGCAGCCTCCGGGACAGGGTCGTGGTCGAGCAGTACTTC.

The rearrangement links TRBV14 to TRBJ2-5; possible D gene TRBD1, 5 bases. Trimming stripped 4 bases from V and 0 bases from J, with 12 bases between. Germline CDR1 and CDR2: SGHDN and FVKESK. The CDR3 loop spans 15 amino acids. CDR3 coding DNA: TGTGCCAGCAGCCCCTGGCAGGGAAACCAAGAGACCCAGTACTTC. This codes for CASSPWQGNQETQYF.

There are a few counts of this clone. This sequence joins TRBV5-4 and TRBJ2-7, with D perhaps matching TRBD2 (6 bases). Between the trimmed V and J ends, which lost 6 bases and 5 bases, there was a span of 15 bases. The CDR3 length is 13 residues. Germline lookup yields CDR1 SGHNT and CDR2 YYREEE (reference sequence). This chain's CDR3 is CASNGGSFHEQYF. CDR3 bases: TGTGCCAGCAACGGGGGAAGTTTCCACGAGCAGTACTTC.

The chain has TRBV7-9 and TRBJ2-1; TRBD2 might be the D (6 bases). V was trimmed by 5 bases and J by 1 base, leaving 15 bases between them. This CDR3 spans 16 amino acids. The V gene's germline CDR1 is SEHNR and CDR2 FQNEAQ (reference sequence). In nucleotides, the CDR3 is TGTGCCAGCAGCCCTGCTGGAGGACTATCCTACAATGAGCAGTTCTTC. It specifies CASSPAGGLSYNEQFF. The full variable domain, in which reference TRBV7-9 and TRBJ2-1 provide the parts outside the CDR3, is DTGVSQNPRHKITKRGQNVTFRCDPISEHNRLYWYRQTLGQGPEFLTYFQNEAQLEKSRLLSDRFSAERPKGSFSTLEIQRTEQGDSAMYLCASSPAGGLSYNEQFFGPGTRLTVL.

The chain employs TRBV5-4 and TRBJ2-3; TRBD1 matches at 8 bases. Germline values: CDR1 SGHNT, CDR2 YYREEE (reference sequence). CDR3 length equals 13 residues. The trim removed 3 bases at V and 9 bases at J, leaving 6 bases unmatched. The CDR3 nucleotides are TGTGCCAGCAGCTCCGTGACAGGGGAAACGCAGTATTTT. Translation gives CASSSVTGETQYF.

The chain combines TRBV7-9 with TRBJ2-4; TRBD1 is a possible D gene (7 bases). Deletions cut 5 bases from V and 1 base from J, with 15 bases between. Germline lookup yields CDR1 SEHNR and CDR2 FQNEAQ (reference sequence). This CDR3 is 16 amino acids long. In DNA form, the CDR3 reads TGTGCCAGCAGCCCGGGGGACAGTCCGGCCAAAAACATTCAGTACTTC. Translated, it gives CASSPGDSPAKNIQYF.

The rearrangement uses TRBV9 and TRBJ1-2; TRBD1 is a possible D gene (5 bases). The V gene lost 0 bases and the J gene lost 3 bases, with 9 bases spanning the gap. Looked up from germline, CDR1 is SGDLS and CDR2 is YYNGEE. This CDR3 spans 14 amino acids. CDR3: CASSVGQGDYGYTF. The CDR3, as DNA: TGTGCCAGCAGCGTAGGGCAGGGTGACTATGGCTACACCTTC. The full variable domain, with the rest looked up from reference TRBV9 and TRBJ1-2, is DSGVTQTPKHLITATGQRVTLRCSPRSGDLSVYWYQQSLDQGLQFLIQYYNGEERAKGNILERFSAQQFPDLHSELNLSSLELGDSALYFCASSVGQGDYGYTFGSGTRLTVV.

This chain connects TRBV2 to TRBJ2-1; maybe TRBD2 (6 bases). CDR1 SNHLY and CDR2 FYNNEI come from the germline V gene. CDR3 size: 13 residues. Deletions cut 4 bases from V and 5 bases from J, with 9 bases between. CDR3 residues: CASSVWEDNEQFF. For the CDR3, the DNA is TGTGCCAGCAGTGTCTGGGAGGACAATGAGCAGTTCTTC.

V usage is TRBV5-4 and J usage is TRBJ1-6, with 8 bases fitting TRBD1. The CDR3 is 15 residues long. Germline V gene sequence: CDR1 SGHNT, CDR2 YYREEE (reference sequence). The trim removed 5 bases at V and 9 bases at J, leaving 10 bases unmatched. The CDR3 DNA is TGTGCCAGCAGGCCGGGGGGCAGGGGGCCTTCACCCCTCCACTTT. It encodes CASRPGGRGPSPLHF.

This clone was counted a few times. The gene calls are TRBV25-1 and TRBJ2-3, with TRBD1 matching 9 bases. Germline V gene data show CDR1 as MGHDK and CDR2 as SYGVNS. The length of the CDR3 is 14 residues. Trimming at V came to 6 bases and at J to 6 bases, leaving 7 bases not matched to a gene. This CDR3 is CASSSDRGLDTQYF. The CDR3 DNA reads TGTGCCAGCAGCTCGGACAGGGGATTGGATACGCAGTATTTT.

The V call is TRBV3-1 (or the pseudogene TRBV3-2), the J call TRBJ1-1; 7 bases fit TRBD1. The J segment lost 8 bases and the V segment lost 4 bases, leaving 7 bases of the junction unmatched. Per germline, CDR1 LGHDT and CDR2 YNNKEL (reference sequence). The CDR3 has 13 amino acids. The CDR3 DNA reads TGTGCCAGCAGCCCCAACAGGGGTGGCGAAGCTTTCTTT. Translation: CASSPNRGGEAFF.

This clone was seen once. The chain has TRBV19 and TRBJ2-3; D is perhaps TRBD2 (5 bases). V lost 5 bases and J lost 0, with 9 bases in between. From germline, CDR1 is LNHDA and CDR2 SQIVND (reference sequence). The CDR3 is made up of 14 amino acids. CDR3 sequence (DNA): TGTGCCAGTAGTCGGCGGACTAGCACAGATACGCAGTATTTT. This encodes CASSRRTSTDTQYF.

This clone has only one observation. This chain links TRBV3-1 (or the pseudogene TRBV3-2) with TRBJ1-2; no reliable D call. Germline CDR1 reads LGHDT; CDR2 reads YNNKEL (reference sequence). The CDR3 length is 13 residues. Trimming shortened V by 2 bases and J by 3 bases, and 7 bases separated the two germline ends. CDR3 protein: CASSQLGYYGYTF. The CDR3 DNA follows: TGTGCCAGCAGCCAACTGGGCTACTATGGCTACACCTTC.

This clone was detected only a few times. The genes are TRBV24-1 and TRBJ2-1, with 9 nucleotides matching TRBD1. This CDR3 is built from 14 residues. Unmatched junction bases numbered 3, after V lost 2 bases and J lost 8 bases. Germline V gene data show CDR1 as KGHDR and CDR2 as SFDVKD. The DNA of the CDR3 is TGTGCCACCAGTGATTGGGACAGGGTCGATGAGCAGTTCTTC. As protein: CATSDWDRVDEQFF.

V gene TRBV24-1 combines with J gene TRBJ2-1; 14 bases are a match to TRBD2. The CDR3 contains 16 residues. Losses at the gene ends were 3 bases for V and 4 bases for J; bases not matched to a gene: 1. Germline-derived CDR1 and CDR2 are KGHDR and SFDVKD. CDR3 DNA: TGTGCCACCAGTGATAGGACTAGCGGGAGGTACAATGAGCAGTTCTTC. Residues: CATSDRTSGRYNEQFF.